The clone carrying this TCR beta chain has a count of ten or more. Study processing details: Reference gene primer amplification gave nucleated cell count estimates. Profiled with immunoSEQ multiplex PCR; TCRdb holds only in-frame clones, not every one. For V, J and clone size, that table is used; D and trimming come from the DNA. The sample shows around 60,000 clones, about 76% of them seen only once. Trimming removed 3 bases from V and 8 bases from J, with 10 bases in between. This CDR3 has 12 amino acids. Germline V gene data show CDR1 as ENHRY and CDR2 as SYGVKD. The data were taken from a study of blood T cell repertoires in COVID-19. Study background: Some COVID-19 samples were acute and others convalescent; all came from the United States, Italy and Spain. Sample material is recorded as cDNA or gDNA derived from T cells, B-cell-depleted T cells, or PBMCs.

The sample consisted of peripheral blood. The TCR comes from a human donor in a cohort sampled during active COVID-19. V and J are TRBV10-3 and TRBJ1-2, with TRBD1 as a possible D gene (6 bases). The CDR3 sequence: CAISDRGEGYTF. CDR3 coding DNA: TGTGCCATCAGTGACAGGGGAGAAGGCTACACCTTC.